This T cell receptor (beta chain) was identified in a study of post-analysis software for immune sequencing data (dated by TCRdb to the mid-2010s). At the level of the whole study: The recorded disease courses included relapsing-remitting, secondary progressive and progressive-relapsing multiple sclerosis, and some patients had no subtype annotation. The multiple sclerosis patient repertoires were compared with roughly twelve previously published healthy control repertoires from donors aged about 6 to 25 years. A subset of samples was prepared in parallel using single-end sample barcoding, then pooled and co-amplified after Illumina adapter ligation.

This clonotype was recorded many times. Its cognate antigen has yet to be identified. Base qualities were left out, and no much larger clone turns up one base away. To demonstrate the VDJtools post-analysis software, the study profiled TCR beta repertoires from the peripheral blood of about a dozen young patients with multiple sclerosis. The patients with multiple sclerosis were children and adolescents between roughly 6 and 17 years of age. The method was PCR. Sequenced using an Illumina HiSeq 2500. To reduce PCR and sequencing biases, unique molecular identifiers were built into the TCR beta cDNA libraries. Roughly 0.5 million cDNA molecules were obtained per 1 to 10 million input T cells, so each molecule approximated one T cell. The patient libraries were prepared and sequenced with the same protocol used for the earlier healthy control dataset. Within a given batch, samples were prepared together, multiplexed and sequenced on the same HiSeq lane. Regarding the original processing steps: Raw barcoded reads were processed with MIGEC, and single-read molecular identifier groups were discarded before consensus assembly and CDR3 extraction. VDJtools was used for post-analysis of the clonotype tables, with diversity normalized by down-sampling every dataset to the smallest sample size. In repertoire overlap clustering, CDR3 amino acid sequences, but not nucleotide sequences, were matched to correct batch-related cross-sample contamination. TCRdb trimmed the raw reads at Q25, called clones with MiXCR and kept productive beta chains. Rows are combined by CDR3 protein, so each entry shows the most common genes and DNA. The V and J calls, along with clone size, are taken from TCRdb and not from the paper's own processing. This sample holds fewer than 600,000 distinct CDR3 sequences; 40% to 55% were observed only once. The leading ten clones occupy around 10% of the sample.

Reading from cysteine to phenylalanine, the CDR3 counts 12 amino acids. Only the CDR3 region is kept as DNA, spanning 36 bases read in frame from base 1. CDR1 and CDR2 are drawn from the germline V gene: MNHNS, SASEGT. Trimming takes 4 bases from V and 5 bases from J, and the germline ends sit 9 bases apart. General conclusions and limits of the study: Normalized Chao1 diversity was significantly lower in multiple sclerosis patients than controls, suggesting substantial peripheral T-cell clonal expansion. Four or five TRBV segments, including TRBV5-6, TRBV5-1 and TRBV20-1, were significantly more frequent in patients than controls. The multiple sclerosis patient group was slightly younger than the control group. Strong co-clustering of samples prepared in the same batch was shown by direct clustering with F measure, prompting a batch-effect correction.

Recombination linked TRBV6-1 to TRBJ2-7; the D gene remains uncertain. Specimen: blood. The TCR comes from a girl aged 5 to 17 with multiple sclerosis. DNA sequence: TGTGCCAGCAGTGCGACGGTCGACGAGCAGTACTTC. It translates to CASSATVDEQYF.